This TCR beta chain was recovered during a study of human T cells and chemical hapten exposure (TCRdb year 2021). For the wider study: For sensitization, 2% DPC in acetone was applied to a 2 cm by 2 cm area of upper inner arm skin. Throughout the roughly 26-week study period, patients were also given weekly therapeutic DPC doses on the scalp. Patch tests used Finn chambers with 0.01% DPC on the upper back, scored after 6 days by International Contact Dermatitis Research Group standards. The patient cohort, mostly female, included alopecia areata with under or over 50% scalp involvement, alopecia totalis and alopecia universalis. Libraries were pooled for sequencing, and variation in per-sample TCR yields was attributed mainly to small differences in library volumes within the pool. Peripheral blood TCR repertoire changes were tracked in vivo in alopecia patients during primary and secondary sensitization to the hapten diphenylcyclopropenone (DPC). Blood samples were taken from patients before sensitization (week 0) and then at 2, 6 and about 24 weeks after DPC sensitization. Approximately 30 alopecia patients provided blood for TCR sequencing at one to four time points (pre-sensitization, 2, 6 and 24 weeks).

Spanning cysteine to phenylalanine, the CDR3 consists of 13 amino acids. Just the 39-base CDR3 DNA is kept, in frame starting at base 1. From the germline V gene (reference sequence), CDR1 is DFQATT and CDR2 is SNEGSKA. The trim is 0 bases for V and 5 bases for J, with a gap of 11 bases between the germline ends. This sample's time point label indicates: patch test 1, 2 weeks after DPC sensitization. This specimen's treatment or condition label, per the study, means: therapeutic diphenylcyclopropenone sensitization with weekly scalp DPC. At each patch-test visit, blood was drawn before the patch test was applied. Eligible patients were aged 18 to 70, diagnosed with alopecia, deemed suitable for DPC therapy, and excluded if pregnant. Total RNA was extracted from unfractionated whole blood collected in Tempus Blood RNA tubes. Overall study results and their limits: Patch test score correlated positively with the number of PT1 expanded TCRs, reaching significance at thresholds 8, 16 and 32 but not at 4. After repeated subsampling, changes were observed in the strength of the expansion versus patch-test correlation and in the threshold at which the correlation became significant. No change with DPC sensitization was found in the number of TCRs above 1 in 1000 frequency, and no evidence of global repertoire structure alterations was found. Alopecia, a presumed autoimmune disease, was present in all patients, so the immune response of the patients might differ from that of healthy individuals. Compared with pre-sensitization or healthy control sets, expanded TCRs formed significantly more large CDR3 similarity clusters, which is consistent with antigen-driven responses.

Receptor libraries were prepared by RACE. The sequencer was a NextSeq 500. During library preparation, unique molecular identifiers were attached to individual cDNA molecules so that TCRs could be counted in a quantitative, reproducible way. Both TCR alpha and TCR beta chains were sequenced from each blood RNA sample. The paper's data handling went like this. Samples had a median of approximately 93,000 TCRs, with a range from 23,224 to 690,600. V, J and CDR3 annotation of the TCR reads was performed with the Decombinator software suite. Every sample was subsampled to the same number of TCRs (28,000) for the PS versus PT1 abundance plots. TCRs were defined as expanded if absent before sensitization and observed at least eight times at the 2-week time point. TCRdb reprocessing: public reads trimmed at Q25 with fastp, clones called with MiXCR, in-frame beta chains kept. Each entry is one CDR3 protein sequence, shown with its most common DNA and genes. The V and J calls and clone size are TCRdb's, not the authors'. The sample table lists around 340,000 distinct CDR3 sequences, approximately 6.3% of them with a count of one. The top ten constitute 7.5% to 8.5% of the sample.

A note on this clonotype: Its target antigen remains unknown. There are no base qualities to consult, and no much larger clone falls within one base.

This receptor was identified in a woman in her late teens or twenties with alopecia areata. Some clones in this sample may be carry-over from other donors' samples. Here the sequenced sample was whole blood, taken in connection with sensitization to the hapten diphenylcyclopropenone (DPC). Here the chain combines TRBV20-1 and TRBJ2-7, with no D gene named confidently. The CDR3 here reads CSARDEDRNEQYF. The DNA reads TGCAGTGCTAGAGACGAAGACCGGAACGAGCAGTACTTC.